The entry that follows covers one T cell receptor beta chain sequence. The sample holds a few counts of this clone. Its antigen has not been determined. No per-base quality is available; no much larger clone lies one base away. The sample belongs to a study of T cell clones after liver transplantation (dated by TCRdb to the late 2010s). General notes on the study: Samples were obtained from ITN030ST, a randomized trial in which withdrawal of immunosuppression was attempted within 2 years of liver transplantation. Third party-reactive TCRbeta sequences were also identified from pre-transplant MLRs to serve as an antigen-independent comparator for donor-reactive sequences. Tolerance meant complete immunosuppression withdrawal for at least one year without liver enzymes rising beyond twice the upper limit of normal. Donor-reactive T cell clones were identified by TCRbeta sequencing following a pre-transplant mixed lymphocyte reaction and were subsequently tracked in post-transplant blood. Three of the eight recipients were HCV-positive; the others were transplanted for non-autoimmune, non-viral indications. The subjects received no induction therapy and were kept on standard immunosuppression until randomization at 12-24 months post-transplant. The study cohort included 8 liver transplant recipients, of whom 3 were classified as tolerant and 5 as non-tolerant.

To define alloreactive TCRbeta sequences, the proliferating CFSE-low cells from the MLR were sequenced. In the CFSE-MLRs, pre-transplant recipient cells were stimulated either by donor PBMCs, splenocytes or lymph node cells, or by third-party PBMCs. All 8 studied subjects were randomized to withdrawal of immunosuppression. Genomic DNA was isolated with the Qiagen DNeasy Blood and Tissue Kit. Broad study findings and their caveats: Because of small, heterogeneous patient numbers and non-standardized post-transplant time points, the conclusions were only preliminary. Because no allograft tissue specimens were available, donor-reactive T cells may have migrated into the graft instead of being deleted. Low numbers of available donor cells limited the measurable donor-reactive repertoire in a couple of subjects. Donor-reactive sequences declined more than third party-reactive ones, suggesting partial antigen-specific deletion unrelated to withdrawal success. Circulating donor-reactive CD4 TCRbeta sequences fell significantly post-transplant in most of the 8 subjects, irrespective of tolerance or HCV status. When repertoire turnover was accounted for, significantly reduced detection of donor-reactive sequences was found in 7 of 8 subjects for CD4 and in 8 of 8 subjects for CD8.

CDR1 is given as SSHAT and CDR2 as FNYEAQ, both from the germline V gene (reference sequence). Relative to germline, V is 5 bases shorter and J is 5 bases shorter, with 10 bases between their ends. Counted from cysteine to phenylalanine, this CDR3 has 13 amino acids. This entry keeps only the CDR3 DNA: 39 bases, framed from base 1. Frozen genomic DNA underwent high-throughput TCRbeta CDR3 sequencing by immunoSEQ, including PCR amplification, mapping, bias correction and internal controls. In the original analysis: Only productive rearrangements were retained, with each unique TCRbeta sequence defined by its CDR3 nucleotide sequence together with its V and J gene. For a sequence to be called donor-reactive, it needed a frequency of at least 0.01% and at least 5-fold expansion in CFSE-low cells compared with unstimulated pre-transplant cells. To ensure at least 90% detection power, minimum frequency thresholds were set for each subject based on that subject's lowest-template unstimulated sample. Jensen-Shannon divergence between the top 1000 TCRbeta sequences after and before transplant was used to measure repertoire turnover. Changes in detection of donor-reactive sequences were tested with two-sided Fisher's exact tests. TCRdb holds this immuneACCESS table with in-frame rearrangements only. Some clones are missing; in checked studies, unresolved V genes explain under half, and the rest has no known cause. For V, J and clone size, that table is used; D and trimming come from the DNA. For this sample there are approximately 2,100 clones; approximately 20% appear just once. The ten largest clones take up 15% of the sample.

The specimen was CD8+ T cells from cultured PBMCs. In this chain, TRBV7-7 is recombined with TRBJ2-1; the D gene identity is not certain. This clonotype was obtained from a human patient who received a liver transplant. It is possible that, after a transplant, some T cells come from the graft donor. The nucleotide sequence is TGTGCCAGCAGCCCCCGGCTGGACAATGAGCAGTTCTTC. Its coded protein is CASSPRLDNEQFF.